The 18 T cell receptor beta chains in this list originate from one sample, sequenced in a study of blood T cell repertoires in COVID-19 (dated by TCRdb to the early 2020s). The library came from the immunoSEQ multiplex PCR assay. The source is immuneACCESS, and TCRdb retained only in-frame sequences with V and J called. Part of the clones is not carried over; for the studies checked, unresolved V genes explain less than half of this, and the remainder is unexplained. The sample data list 130,000 to 150,000 clones, and less than 90% of these were observed just once. 38% of the sample goes to the ten largest clones. Sequencing was carried out using peripheral blood. Source of these receptors: a human donor in a cohort sampled during active COVID-19.

In nucleotides, the CDR3 is TGTGCCAGCAGCCTTGAGGGGGCAGTCTCCTACGAGCAGTACTTC. Translated, it gives CASSLEGAVSYEQYF. The V gene is TRBV6-5, the J gene TRBJ2-7; TRBD1 agrees at 7 bases. V shed 6 bases and J 0 bases; nucleotides not matched to a gene: 8. CDR3 size: 15 residues. From germline, CDR1 is MNHEY and CDR2 SVGAGI.

This CDR3 is CASSISPGGSTDTQYF. CDR3 bases: TGTGCCAGTAGTATCTCTCCCGGGGGAAGCACAGATACGCAGTATTTT. The chain has TRBV19 and TRBJ2-3; D might be TRBD2 (6 bases). The CDR3 runs 16 residues. Germline V lookup: CDR1 LNHDA, CDR2 SQIVND (reference sequence). Trimming pared 3 bases from V and 0 bases from J, leaving 13 bases between.

This rearrangement joins TRBV19 to TRBJ1-6, with TRBD1 matching 8 bases. The germline gives CDR1 LNHDA, CDR2 SQIVND (reference sequence). There are 17 residues in the CDR3. V lost 5 bases to trimming and J lost 2 bases; unmatched junction nucleotides: 8. This chain's CDR3 is CASSFGQGRAYNSPLHF. DNA for the CDR3: TGTGCCAGTAGTTTCGGACAGGGACGGGCCTATAATTCACCCCTCCACTTT.

This sequence joins TRBV27 and TRBJ1-1; D remains unclear. The CDR3 has 17 amino acids. Trimming removed 3 bases at V and 4 bases at J, with 21 bases between. CDR1 MNHEY and CDR2 SMNVEV come from the germline V gene (reference sequence). CDR3 residues: CASSFGFRGTLATEAFF. Here the CDR3 DNA reads TGTGCCAGCAGTTTTGGGTTCCGGGGAACGCTGGCCACTGAAGCTTTCTTT.

The DNA for the CDR3 is TGTGCCAGCAGTCTTCCAGGGTTGGAGACCCAGTACTTC. It is translated as CASSLPGLETQYF. The genes are TRBV11-2 and TRBJ2-5; tentative D call: TRBD1 (5 bases). Germline V gene sequence: CDR1 SGHAT, CDR2 FQNNGV. This CDR3 is 13 amino acids long. The V end was cut by 6 bases, the J end by 5 bases, with 13 bases between.

J is TRBJ2-4 and V is TRBV12-3 or TRBV12-4, with TRBD2 matching over 11 bases. There are 12 residues in the CDR3. V lost 6 bases, J lost 14 bases, and 6 bases stayed unmatched. CDR3 residues: CASSLQTSGKYF. CDR3 nucleotides: TGTGCCAGCAGCCTGCAGACTAGCGGGAAGTACTTC.

V usage is TRBV30 and J usage is TRBJ1-1, with no clear D. Germline V lookup: CDR1 GTSNPN, CDR2 SVGIG (reference sequence). Trimming cost V 0 bases and J 2 bases, with 10 bases left between them. The CDR3 loop spans 14 amino acids. The CDR3 nucleotides are TGTGCCTGGAGTGTAAAAAACTTTAACACTGAAGCTTTCTTT. It yields the protein CAWSVKNFNTEAFF.

This clone was found once. V gene TRBV11-2 combines with J gene TRBJ1-1; possible D gene TRBD1, 6 bases. Looked up from germline, CDR1 is SGHAT and CDR2 is FQNNGV. V was shortened by 4 bases and J by 1 base, with 7 bases between the two germline ends. The CDR3 consists of 13 residues. The CDR3 sequence is CASSWTANTEAFF. CDR3 nucleotides: TGTGCCAGCAGCTGGACAGCGAACACTGAAGCTTTCTTT.

In its sample, this clone was seen once. V usage is TRBV4-1 and J usage is TRBJ1-1; 7 nucleotides agree with TRBD1. Germline V gene lookup returns CDR1 MGHRA and CDR2 YSYEKL. V dropped 8 bases and J dropped 1; count of bases not matched to a gene: 13. The CDR3 is 16 residues long. The CDR3 loop is CASLRARGVRNTEAFF. The CDR3 DNA reads as TGCGCCAGCCTCAGGGCCAGGGGGGTGAGGAACACTGAAGCTTTCTTT.

This rearrangement joins TRBV6-2 or TRBV6-3 to TRBJ2-7, with 7 bases lining up with TRBD1. The CDR3 runs 14 residues. Germline V CDR1 and CDR2: MNHEY, SVGEGT. The V segment lost 2 bases and the J segment 4 bases; nucleotides outside the gene matches: 5. This CDR3 reads CASSYTGASYEQYF. CDR3 DNA: TGTGCCAGCAGTTACACAGGGGCATCATACGAGCAGTACTTC.

The rearrangement joins TRBV7-9 to TRBJ1-1; the match to TRBD1 covers 7 bases. V gave up 1 base and J gave up 10 bases; unmatched junction bases: 0. The CDR3 consists of 11 residues. Germline CDR1 SEHNR, CDR2 FQNEAQ (reference sequence). CDR3: CASSLGQGAFF. The CDR3 bases are TGTGCCAGCAGCTTAGGACAGGGAGCTTTCTTT.

The chain links TRBV28 to TRBJ1-1; D remains unclear. Trimming shortened V by 6 bases and J by 4 bases, and 15 bases separated the two germline ends. Germline V gene data show CDR1 as MDHEN and CDR2 as SYDVKM. This CDR3 comprises 14 residues. As DNA, the CDR3 is TGTGCCAGCAGCCGAGACCCCACGGGCACTGAAGCTTTCTTT. Translating gives CASSRDPTGTEAFF.

The V call is TRBV19, the J call TRBJ2-5; TRBD1 matches 8 bases. The CDR3 totals 13 residues. The ends lost 7 bases at V and 3 bases at J; junction bases unmatched: 4. Looked up from germline, CDR1 is LNHDA and CDR2 is SQIVND (reference sequence). In DNA, the CDR3 is TGTGCCAGTAAAATACAGGGGGAAGAGACCCAGTACTTC. It is translated as CASKIQGEETQYF.

J is TRBJ2-7 and V is TRBV4-2; 8 bases match TRBD1. V was clipped by 3 bases and J by 1 base; unmatched bases: 5. The CDR3 loop spans 15 amino acids. The germline V gene has CDR1 LGHNA and CDR2 YNFKEQ. The CDR3 reads CASSQQGAGSYEQYF. The DNA of the CDR3 is TGTGCCAGCAGCCAGCAGGGGGCGGGGTCCTACGAGCAGTACTTC.

CDR3 region: CASSPTGSRGETQYF. The CDR3 DNA sequence: TGTGCCAGCAGCCCCACAGGGTCAAGGGGAGAGACCCAGTACTTC. The rearrangement uses TRBV7-2 and TRBJ2-5; possibly TRBD1 for D (6 bases). V lost 5 bases and J 4 bases, leaving 17 bases between the germline ends. CDR3 size: 15 residues. Per the germline V gene, CDR1 is SGHTA and CDR2 is FQGNSA.

The chain is built from TRBV5-6 and TRBJ2-1; D is unresolved. The CDR3 totals 11 residues. V dropped 4 bases and J dropped 10 bases, with 9 bases sitting between them. The V gene's germline CDR1 is SGHDT and CDR2 YYEEEE. CDR3 region: CASSRGREQFF. DNA of the CDR3: TGTGCCAGCAGCAGAGGAAGAGAGCAGTTCTTC.

The CDR3 spells CASSPKWLPNSPLHF. The CDR3 coding sequence is TGTGCCAGCAGCCCCAAGTGGCTGCCTAATTCACCCCTCCACTTT. The chain is built from TRBV3-1 (or the pseudogene TRBV3-2) and TRBJ1-6; D unresolved. CDR1 and CDR2 from the germline V gene are LGHDT and YNNKEL (reference sequence). Trimming pared 4 bases from V and 6 bases from J, leaving 13 bases between. CDR3 length: 15 residues.

The CDR3 region has the DNA TGTGCCAGCAGTTTCTCTCCCGGGACTGGCTATGGCTACACCTTC. Protein product: CASSFSPGTGYGYTF. This chain uses TRBV27 with TRBJ1-2; D is perhaps TRBD1 (5 bases). The germline V gene has CDR1 MNHEY and CDR2 SMNVEV (reference sequence). The CDR3 covers 15 residues. Trimming took off 3 bases at V and 4 bases at J, with 15 bases between the two ends.